The rows below give T cell receptor beta chains drawn from one sample of a study of beta chain features in type 1 diabetes. TCRdb keeps only in-frame clones here, not all; method: immunoSEQ multiplex PCR. The sample shows 500,000 to 800,000 clones, 9.5% to 15% of them seen only once. Input material: naive CD4+ T cells from blood. Receptor source: a man aged 30-40 years with type 1 diabetes. Each CDR3 is given without its conserved first and last residue. Fields, in order: J gene, D gene, V gene, CDR3 protein. D genes are given only for firm matches.

TRBJ2-2,NA,TRBV14,ASSHSNTGELF
TRBJ2-6,NA,TRBV6-1,AIPSPGANVLT
TRBJ2-5,NA,TRBV7-6,ASIRGGGAYQETQY
TRBJ2-7,NA,TRBV27,ASSLMYSYEQY
TRBJ2-3,TRBD2,TRBV5-1,ASSFLAGGPDTQY
TRBJ2-2,TRBD1,TRBV29-1,SGRTGGAAGELF
TRBJ1-6,NA,TRBV4-3,ASSQAEGSYNSPLH
TRBJ2-7,NA,TRBV4-3,ASSHIADSGRFEQY
TRBJ2-7,TRBD1,TRBV5-1,ASTEGQGNEQY
TRBJ2-1,TRBD1,TRBV7-8,ASSRQGTGWGEQF
TRBJ2-3,NA,TRBV5-1,ASSSQDPTDTQY
TRBJ1-2,TRBD1,TRBV27,ASSSDRGLGGYT
TRBJ1-2,NA,TRBV2,ASSEMSNYGYT
TRBJ1-2,NA,TRBV29-1,SAPGQSPYGYT
TRBJ1-1,TRBD1,TRBV5-1,ASSMTGFNTEAF
TRBJ2-7,TRBD1,TRBV19,ASSPQGSSYEQY
TRBJ2-4,TRBD2,TRBV4-1,ASRTRLAENIQY
TRBJ2-3,TRBD2,TRBV2,ASSDGLAGTDTQY
TRBJ2-7,TRBD1,TRBV4-2,ASSQDRPTGASSYEQY
TRBJ1-1,TRBD1,TRBV18,ASSPSLGQGNTEAF
TRBJ2-7,TRBD1,TRBV9,ASTLGPRGGDIPYEQY
TRBJ2-7,TRBD2,TRBV10-3,AISWEGEQY
TRBJ1-2,TRBD1,TRBV20-1,SAPDRVGYT